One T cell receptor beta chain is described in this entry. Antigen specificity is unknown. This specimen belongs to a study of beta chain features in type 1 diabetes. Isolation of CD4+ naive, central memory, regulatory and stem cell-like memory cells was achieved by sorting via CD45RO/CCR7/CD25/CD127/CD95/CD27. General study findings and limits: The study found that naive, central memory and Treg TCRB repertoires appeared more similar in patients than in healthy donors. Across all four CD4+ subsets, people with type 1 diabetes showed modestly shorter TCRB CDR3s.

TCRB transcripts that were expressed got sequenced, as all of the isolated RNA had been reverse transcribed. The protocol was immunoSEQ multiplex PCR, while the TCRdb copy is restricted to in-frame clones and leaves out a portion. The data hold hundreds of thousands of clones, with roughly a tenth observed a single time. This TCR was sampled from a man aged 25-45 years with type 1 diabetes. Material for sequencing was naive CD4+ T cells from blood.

The CDR3 DNA reads TGTGCCAGCAGCTTCGGTGACAGGGATGGCGGCTACACCTTC. Translating it yields CASSFGDRDGGYTF. The gene calls are TRBV7-2 and TRBJ1-2, with 7 bases fitting TRBD1. The V gene's germline CDR1 is SGHTA and CDR2 FQGNSA. With 3 bases clipped from V and 8 bases from J, the junction kept 9 bases outside the gene matches. This CDR3 has 14 residues.